This T cell receptor beta chain was sequenced in a study of T cell responses to AZD1222 COVID-19 vaccine. The study's findings and limits: After the peak T cell response, and only then, were repertoires sampled. Seropositive AZD1222 recipients at baseline numbered only five or six.

In the case of this clone: Antigen specificity is unknown.

After removal of 6 bases from V and 6 bases from J, the junction contained 9 bases not matched to a gene. This CDR3 has 16 residues. Germline assignment: CDR1 SQVTM and CDR2 ANQGSEA. Sequencing was performed with immunoSEQ multiplex PCR; in TCRdb, only in-frame clones are kept and a portion is missing. The sample lists roughly 140,000 clones; around 90% were seen once. This chain joins TRBV29-1 and TRBJ2-1; 15 bases match TRBD2. This receptor was taken from an adult in good health. The sequencing here drew on peripheral blood, taken on day 0 of AZD1222 vaccination. The CDR3 here is CSVTGRTSGRVNEQFF. The DNA of the CDR3 is TGCAGCGTCACGGGGCGGACTAGCGGGAGGGTCAATGAGCAGTTCTTC.